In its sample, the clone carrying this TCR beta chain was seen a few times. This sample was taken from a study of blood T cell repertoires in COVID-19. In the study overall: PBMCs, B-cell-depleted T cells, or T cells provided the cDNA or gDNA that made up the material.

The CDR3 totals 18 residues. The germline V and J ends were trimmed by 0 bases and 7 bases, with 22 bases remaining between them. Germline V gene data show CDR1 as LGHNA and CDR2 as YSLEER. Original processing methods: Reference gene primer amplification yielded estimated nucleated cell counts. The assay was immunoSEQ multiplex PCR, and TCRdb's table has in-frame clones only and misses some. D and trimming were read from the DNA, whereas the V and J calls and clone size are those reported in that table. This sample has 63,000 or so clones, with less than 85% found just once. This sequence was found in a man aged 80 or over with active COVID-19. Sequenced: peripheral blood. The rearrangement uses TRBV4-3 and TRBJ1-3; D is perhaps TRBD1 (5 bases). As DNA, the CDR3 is TGCGCCAGCAGCCAAGATCCCCAGGGCGGATCCGGGCAGAACACCATATATTTT. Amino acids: CASSQDPQGGSGQNTIYF.